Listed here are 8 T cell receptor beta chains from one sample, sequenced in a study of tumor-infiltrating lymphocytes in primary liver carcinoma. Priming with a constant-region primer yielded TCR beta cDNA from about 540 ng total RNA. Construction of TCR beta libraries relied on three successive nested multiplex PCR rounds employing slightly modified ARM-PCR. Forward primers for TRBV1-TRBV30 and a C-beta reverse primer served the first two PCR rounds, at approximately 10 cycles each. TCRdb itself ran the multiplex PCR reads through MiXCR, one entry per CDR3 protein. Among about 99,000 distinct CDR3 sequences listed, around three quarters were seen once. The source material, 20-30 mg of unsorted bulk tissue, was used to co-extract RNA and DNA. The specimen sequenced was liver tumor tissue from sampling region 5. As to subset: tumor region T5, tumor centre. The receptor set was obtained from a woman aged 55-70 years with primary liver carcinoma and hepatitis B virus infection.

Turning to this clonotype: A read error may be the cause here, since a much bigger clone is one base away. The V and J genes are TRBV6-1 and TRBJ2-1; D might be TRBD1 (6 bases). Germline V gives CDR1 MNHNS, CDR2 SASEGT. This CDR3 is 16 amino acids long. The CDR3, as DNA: TGTGCCAGCAGTGAAGCGTACAGGGATACCTACAATGAGCAGTCCTTC. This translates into CASSEAYRDTYNEQSF.

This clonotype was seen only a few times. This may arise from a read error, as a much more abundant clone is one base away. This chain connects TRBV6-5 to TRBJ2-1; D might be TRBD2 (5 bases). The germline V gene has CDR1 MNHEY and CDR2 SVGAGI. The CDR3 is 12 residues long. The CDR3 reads CVSSYLEGEQFF. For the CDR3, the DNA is TGTGTCAGCAGTTACCTCGAGGGTGAGCAGTTCTTC.

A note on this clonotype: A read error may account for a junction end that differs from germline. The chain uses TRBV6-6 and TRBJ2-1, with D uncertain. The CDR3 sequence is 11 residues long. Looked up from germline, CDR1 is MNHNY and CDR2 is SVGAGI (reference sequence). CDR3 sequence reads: CTSSCRTEQFF. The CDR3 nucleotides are TGTACCAGCAGTTGTAGAACCGAGCAGTTCTTC.

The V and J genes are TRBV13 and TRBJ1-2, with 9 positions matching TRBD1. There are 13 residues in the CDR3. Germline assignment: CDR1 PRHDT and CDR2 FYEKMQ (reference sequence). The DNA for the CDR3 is TGTGTCAGGAGCCTAGACAGGGGGTATGGCTACACCTTC. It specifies CVRSLDRGYGYTF.

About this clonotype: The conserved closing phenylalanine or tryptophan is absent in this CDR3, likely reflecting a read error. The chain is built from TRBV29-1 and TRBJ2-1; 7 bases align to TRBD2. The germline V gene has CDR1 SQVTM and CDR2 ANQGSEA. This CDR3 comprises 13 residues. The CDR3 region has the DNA TGCAGCGCTGCGACTAGCCTCTACAATGACCAGTTCTTA. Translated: CSAATSLYNDQFL.

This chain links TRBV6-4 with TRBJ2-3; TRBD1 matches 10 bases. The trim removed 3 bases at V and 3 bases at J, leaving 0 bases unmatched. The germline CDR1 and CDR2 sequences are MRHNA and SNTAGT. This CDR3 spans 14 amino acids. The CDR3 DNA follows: TGTGCCAGCAGTGAGGGACAGGGGACAGATACGCAGTATTTT. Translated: CASSEGQGTDTQYF.

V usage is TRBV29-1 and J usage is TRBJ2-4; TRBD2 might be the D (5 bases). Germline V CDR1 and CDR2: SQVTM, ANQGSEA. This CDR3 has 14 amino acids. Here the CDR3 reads CIAAGGLAKNIQYF. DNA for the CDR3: TGCATCGCCGCGGGCGGACTAGCCAAAAACATTCAGTACTTC.

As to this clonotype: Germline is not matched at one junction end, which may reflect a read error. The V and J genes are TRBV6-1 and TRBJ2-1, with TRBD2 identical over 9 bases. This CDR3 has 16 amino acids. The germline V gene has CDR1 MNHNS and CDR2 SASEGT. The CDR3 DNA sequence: TGTGTCAGCGGTGACCCTAGCGGGACCTCCTACAATGAGCAGTTCTTC. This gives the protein CVSGDPSGTSYNEQFF.